This passage covers 10 T cell receptor beta chains from one sample sequenced in a study of T cell repertoires in cytomegalovirus infection. TCRdb processed the reads anew with MiXCR; each CDR3 protein has one entry. The sample shows nearly 550,000 distinct CDR3 sequences, 16% of them seen only once. Sequencing was carried out using CD8+ T cells from PBMCs. These receptors came from a human donor in good health (CMV status not recorded). Some clones in this sample may be carry-over from other donors' samples.

This clonotype has at least ten counts. V usage is TRBV7-9 and J usage is TRBJ2-1, with a tentative D call TRBD2 (5 bases). Germline assignment: CDR1 SEHNR and CDR2 FQNEAQ (reference sequence). There are 16 residues in the CDR3. Trimming shortened V by 1 base and J by 7 bases, and 17 bases separated the two germline ends. CDR3 sequence (DNA): TGTGCCAGCAGCTTAGTTTTCCCGCCGGGGAAAAATGAGCAGTTCTTC. Protein: CASSLVFPPGKNEQFF.

Many counts were recorded for this clonotype. The chain couples TRBV7-8 to TRBJ1-2; the D is unclear. V lost 2 bases and J 2 bases, leaving 12 bases between the germline ends. The CDR3 consists of 15 residues. CDR1 is SGHVS and CDR2 is FQNEAQ in the germline V gene. CDR3 sequence (DNA): TGTGCCAGCAGCTTAATGTTGGGAGAAAACTATGGCTACACCTTC. It yields the protein CASSLMLGENYGYTF.

The V gene is TRBV2, the J gene TRBJ2-1, with D tentatively TRBD1 (6 bases). Deletions cut 8 bases from V and 13 bases from J, with 12 bases between. Germline CDR1 SNHLY, CDR2 FYNNEI. The CDR3 is 10 amino acids. The CDR3 loop is CASRGGIQFF. CDR3 in DNA: TGTGCCAGCCGAGGGGGAATACAGTTCTTC.

This chain uses TRBV10-2 with TRBJ1-4; tentatively, D is TRBD1 (6 bases). This CDR3 spans 13 amino acids. Trimming took off 8 bases at V and 5 bases at J, with 12 bases between the two ends. Germline V lookup: CDR1 WSHSY, CDR2 SAAADI. The CDR3 reads CASGGTYNEKLFF. The CDR3, as DNA: TGCGCCAGCGGCGGGACATACAATGAAAAACTGTTTTTT.

There are many counts of this clonotype. The rearrangement links TRBV5-4 to TRBJ2-2, with TRBD2 matching 8 bases. Germline V gene lookup returns CDR1 SGHNT and CDR2 YYREEE (reference sequence). V lost 8 bases and J lost 0; bases outside the gene matches: 15. The CDR3 is 18 residues long. The CDR3 is CARTRSTLAVPNTGELFF. CDR3 DNA sequence: TGTGCCAGAACTCGGAGCACACTAGCGGTGCCGAACACCGGGGAGCTGTTTTTT. The variable domain in full, with the rest retrieved from reference TRBV5-4 and TRBJ2-2, is ETGVTQSPTHLIKTRGQQVTLRCSSQSGHNTVSWYQQALGQGPQFIFQYYREEENGRGNFPPRFSGLQFPNYSSELNVNALELDDSALYLCARTRSTLAVPNTGELFFGEGSRLTVL.

The table lists this clonotype with a few counts. The V call is TRBV6-6, the J call TRBJ1-6; TRBD1 matches 10 bases. Germline assignment: CDR1 MNHNY and CDR2 SVGAGI (reference sequence). This CDR3 contains 15 residues. V dropped 5 bases and J dropped 7; count of bases not matched to a gene: 5. Here the CDR3 reads CASSHLDRGNSPLHF. In nucleotides, the CDR3 is TGTGCCAGCAGTCACCTGGACAGGGGGAATTCACCCCTCCACTTT.

This clonotype was detected only a few times. This chain joins TRBV4-2 and TRBJ2-7, with 7 positions matching TRBD2. Looked up from germline, CDR1 is LGHNA and CDR2 is YNFKEQ. CDR3 length equals 15 residues. Unmatched junction bases numbered 5, after V lost 0 bases and J lost 3 bases. The CDR3 spells CASSQDLAEYYEQYF. DNA of the CDR3: TGTGCCAGCAGCCAAGACCTAGCGGAATACTACGAGCAGTACTTC.

The chain employs TRBV14 and TRBJ2-5; D is undetermined. The CDR3 totals 13 residues. In germline, CDR1 is SGHDN, CDR2 FVKESK. V gave up 3 bases and J gave up 3 bases, with 8 bases separating them. CDR3 DNA: TGTGCCAGCAGCCACACTCTGGAAGAGACCCAGTACTTC. The encoded protein is CASSHTLEETQYF.

This clonotype was picked up a small number of times. CDR3 coding DNA: TGTGCCAGCAGTTACAGGGTAGACACCGGGGAGCTGTTTTTT. Its translation: CASSYRVDTGELFF. The chain joins TRBV12-3 or TRBV12-4 to TRBJ2-2, with D possibly being TRBD1 (6 bases). V shed 4 bases and J shed 3 bases, with 9 bases lying between them. This CDR3 is built from 14 residues.

The chain uses TRBV7-6 and TRBJ1-3; TRBD1 might be the D (5 bases). The V end lost 5 bases, the J end lost 14 bases, and 34 bases lay between the germline ends. The CDR3 has 18 amino acids. CDR1 is SGHVS, CDR2 FNYEAQ, per germline. CDR3 sequence reads: CASSAGGNGASSGNIVYF. In nucleotides, the CDR3 is TGTGCCAGCAGCGCCGGGGGGAACGGGGCCTCCTCTGGAAACATCGTATATTTT. The variable domain in full, completed from reference TRBV7-6 and TRBJ1-3, reads GAGVSQSPRYKVTKRGQDVALRCDPISGHVSLYWYRQALGQGPEFLTYFNYEAQQDKSGLPNDRFSAERPEGSISTLTIQRTEQRDSAMYRCASSAGGNGASSGNIVYFGEGSWLTVV.